A single sample gave rise to the 15 T cell receptor beta chains below, sequenced in a study of CD8 T cells in Susac syndrome. About 0.45 to 1 ug RNA was reverse transcribed with random hexamers. A single record per CDR3 protein comes from TCRdb applying MiXCR to the immunoSEQ multiplex PCR reads. The table has just over 150,000 distinct CDR3 sequences, about 95% seen once. Sequencing was done on a sample of CD4+ T cells from PBMCs. The receptors were sampled from a human donor with Susac syndrome.

The chain joins TRBV7-2 to TRBJ1-3, with 9 bases matching TRBD1. Trimming took 5 bases from V and 3 from J; bases not matched to a gene: 5. This CDR3 spans 15 amino acids. CDR1 is SGHTA and CDR2 is FQGNSA in the germline V gene. The CDR3 DNA is TGTGCCAGCAGCAACACAGGGGGCCTTGGAAACACCATATATTTT. This codes for CASSNTGGLGNTIYF.

This clonotype was counted once. The chain employs TRBV2 and TRBJ2-5, with 11 bases aligning to TRBD2. Unmatched junction bases numbered 8, after V lost 5 bases and J lost 3 bases. There are 16 residues in the CDR3. Looked up from germline, CDR1 is SNHLY and CDR2 is FYNNEI. The CDR3 nucleotides read TGTGCCAGCAGTCCTCTTCTACTAGCGGGGGAAGAGACCCAGTACTTC. Translation: CASSPLLLAGEETQYF.

The rearrangement uses TRBV13 and TRBJ2-2, with a possible D match to TRBD2 (5 bases). CDR3 length: 14 residues. In germline, CDR1 is PRHDT, CDR2 FYEKMQ (reference sequence). Trimming shortened V by 5 bases and J by 1 base, and 8 bases separated the two germline ends. CDR3 in DNA: TGTGCCAGCAGCCCACTAGGGAACACCGGGGAGCTGTTTTTT. This encodes CASSPLGNTGELFF.

The genes are TRBV5-4 and TRBJ1-1, with D tentatively TRBD1 (6 bases). Germline-derived CDR1 and CDR2 are SGHNT and YYREEE (reference sequence). The CDR3 is made up of 15 amino acids. Trimming took 4 bases from V and 0 from J, leaving 13 bases between them. The CDR3 DNA reads TGTGCCAGCAGCATGGGGGGGCTGATGAACACTGAAGCTTTCTTT. Its protein product is CASSMGGLMNTEAFF.

V usage is TRBV10-3 and J usage is TRBJ1-1, with D tentatively TRBD1 (6 bases). The CDR3 extends over 13 amino acids. The V and J ends lost 6 bases and 4 bases respectively, with 12 bases between them. Germline V gene sequence: CDR1 ENHRY, CDR2 SYGVKD. In DNA form, the CDR3 reads TGTGCCATCAGATCCGAGGGGGGCACTGAAGCTTTCTTT. Translation gives CAIRSEGGTEAFF.

The V and J genes are TRBV20-1 and TRBJ1-4; D is perhaps TRBD1 (5 bases). Deletions cut 2 bases from V and 8 bases from J, with 9 bases between. Per the germline V gene, CDR1 is DFQATT and CDR2 is SNEGSKA (reference sequence). The CDR3 runs to 12 residues. CDR3 residues: CSARSEGEKLFF. The CDR3 region has the DNA TGCAGTGCTAGAAGTGAGGGGGAAAAACTGTTTTTT.

The CDR3 nucleotides read TGCAGTGCGAGACAGGGGGCCAACTATGGCTACACCTTC. Its translation: CSARQGANYGYTF. The rearrangement joins TRBV20-1 to TRBJ1-2; 10 bases agree with TRBD1. Germline V gene sequence: CDR1 DFQATT, CDR2 SNEGSKA (reference sequence). J lost 2 bases, V lost 6 bases, and 3 bases had no gene match. The CDR3 spans 13 residues.

The rearrangement joins TRBV7-8 to TRBJ2-2; no clear D. Trimming pared 3 bases from V and 0 bases from J, leaving 8 bases between. CDR1 and CDR2 (germline): SGHVS, FQNEAQ. The CDR3 runs to 15 residues. The CDR3 protein is CASSFGKSNTGELFF. CDR3 sequence (DNA): TGTGCCAGCAGCTTTGGGAAATCGAACACCGGGGAGCTGTTTTTT.

This clonotype was found once. The chain recombines TRBV9 with TRBJ1-6; D remains ambiguous. V was cut by 0 bases and J by 10 bases, with 8 bases left in between. The length of the CDR3 is 13 residues. Looked up from germline, CDR1 is SGDLS and CDR2 is YYNGEE. The CDR3 region is CASSVDPRSPLHF. CDR3 coding DNA: TGTGCCAGCAGCGTAGACCCGCGGTCACCCCTCCACTTT.

The chain recombines TRBV12-3 or TRBV12-4 with TRBJ1-6; D perhaps matches TRBD1 (6 bases). The ends were cut back, 6 bases at V and 4 bases at J, with 10 bases in the middle. The CDR3 spans 14 residues. In DNA, the CDR3 is TGTGCCAGCAGCCCTGGACAGTATAATTCACCCCTCCACTTT. Its translation: CASSPGQYNSPLHF.

The chain carries TRBV20-1 and TRBJ2-3; the match to TRBD2 covers 11 bases. Germline assignment: CDR1 DFQATT and CDR2 SNEGSKA (reference sequence). This CDR3 region has 15 residues. V trimming: 5 bases; J trimming: 5 bases; junction bases outside the gene matches: 9. Here the CDR3 DNA reads TGCAGTGCTTCCCCACTAGCGGGGGTTGGAGATACGCAGTATTTT. This sequence encodes CSASPLAGVGDTQYF.

The gene calls are TRBV28 and TRBJ2-3; TRBD1 matches at 7 bases. After removal of 7 bases from V and 4 bases from J, the junction contained 8 bases not matched to a gene. Germline lookup yields CDR1 MDHEN and CDR2 SYDVKM. The CDR3 has 14 amino acids. CDR3 DNA: TGTGCCAGCACCGTTAGGGGGCTCCCAGATACGCAGTATTTT. Protein sequence: CASTVRGLPDTQYF.

V usage is TRBV24-1 and J usage is TRBJ2-5; D is unresolved. The germline V gene encodes CDR1 KGHDR and CDR2 SFDVKD. The V gene lost 7 bases and the J gene lost 2 bases, with 10 bases spanning the gap. The CDR3 sequence is 13 residues long. The CDR3, as DNA: TGTGCCACCAGCTCCCCAGGACAAGAGACCCAGTACTTC. Translating gives CATSSPGQETQYF.

This rearrangement joins TRBV12-3 or TRBV12-4 to TRBJ1-2; 7 nucleotides agree with TRBD1. After removal of 6 bases from V and 4 bases from J, the junction contained 5 bases not matched to a gene. CDR3 size: 13 residues. CDR3 in amino acids: CASSPDRLYGYTF. The CDR3 coding sequence is TGTGCCAGCAGCCCGGACAGGCTCTATGGCTACACCTTC.

This sequence joins TRBV5-4 and TRBJ2-3; the D gene is possibly TRBD1 (5 bases). Looked up from germline, CDR1 is SGHNT and CDR2 is YYREEE (reference sequence). Trimming removed 0 bases from V and 0 bases from J, with 8 bases in between. CDR3 size: 15 residues. CDR3 residues: CASSLVGVSTDTQYF. DNA for the CDR3: TGTGCCAGCAGCTTGGTAGGGGTCAGCACAGATACGCAGTATTTT. The complete variable domain, with remaining parts taken from reference TRBV5-4 and TRBJ2-3, reads ETGVTQSPTHLIKTRGQQVTLRCSSQSGHNTVSWYQQALGQGPQFIFQYYREEENGRGNFPPRFSGLQFPNYSSELNVNALELDDSALYLCASSLVGVSTDTQYFGPGTRLTVL.